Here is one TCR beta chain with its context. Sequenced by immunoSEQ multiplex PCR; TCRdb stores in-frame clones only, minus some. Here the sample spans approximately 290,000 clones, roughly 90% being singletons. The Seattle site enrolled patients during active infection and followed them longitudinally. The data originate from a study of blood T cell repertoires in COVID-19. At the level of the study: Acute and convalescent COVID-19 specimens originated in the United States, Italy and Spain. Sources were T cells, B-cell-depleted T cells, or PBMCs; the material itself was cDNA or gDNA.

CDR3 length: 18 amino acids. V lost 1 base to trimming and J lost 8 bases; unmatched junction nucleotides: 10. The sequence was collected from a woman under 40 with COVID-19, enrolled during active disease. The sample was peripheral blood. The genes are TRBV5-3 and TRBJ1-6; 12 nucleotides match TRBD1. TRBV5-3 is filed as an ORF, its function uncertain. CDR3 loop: CARSLPRDRGRGYSPLHF. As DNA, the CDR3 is TGTGCCAGAAGCTTGCCTCGGGACAGGGGGCGCGGGTATTCACCCCTCCACTTT.